This T cell receptor (beta chain) emerged from a study of cytomegalovirus exposure and HLA in healthy donors. Study results and caveats: Some highly shared sequence variants likely arose as a pipeline artifact.

Researchers ran the PCR with 60 Vbeta and 13 Jbeta primers. Sequencing was performed with immunoSEQ multiplex PCR; in TCRdb, only in-frame clones are kept and a portion is missing. The sample consists of tens of thousands of clones, approximately 65% of them appearing once. The length of the CDR3 is 14 residues. CDR1 and CDR2 from the germline V gene are SEHNR and FQNEAQ (reference sequence). The V end was cut by 3 bases, the J end by 1 base, with 9 bases between. About this clone itself: Its specificity is not known.

Source material: PBMCs. The sequence was collected from a woman in her 30s in good health and CMV-seropositive. The gene calls are TRBV7-9 and TRBJ2-5; a possible D gene is TRBD2 (6 bases). The CDR3 bases are TGTGCCAGCAGCTTGGTAGCGGCCCAAGAGACCCAGTACTTC. This translates into CASSLVAAQETQYF. The full variable domain, completed using reference TRBV7-9 and TRBJ2-5, is DTGVSQNPRHKITKRGQNVTFRCDPISEHNRLYWYRQTLGQGPEFLTYFQNEAQLEKSRLLSDRFSAERPKGSFSTLEIQRTEQGDSAMYLCASSLVAAQETQYFGPGTRLLVL.